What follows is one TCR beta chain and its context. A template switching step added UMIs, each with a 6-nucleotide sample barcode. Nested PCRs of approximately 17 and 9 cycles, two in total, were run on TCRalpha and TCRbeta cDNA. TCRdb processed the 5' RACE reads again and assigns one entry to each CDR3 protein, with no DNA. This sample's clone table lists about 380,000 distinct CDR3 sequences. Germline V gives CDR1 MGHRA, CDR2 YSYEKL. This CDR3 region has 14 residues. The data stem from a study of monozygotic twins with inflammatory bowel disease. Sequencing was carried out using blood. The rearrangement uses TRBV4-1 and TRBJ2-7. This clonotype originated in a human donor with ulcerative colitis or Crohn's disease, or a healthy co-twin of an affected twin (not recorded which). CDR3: CASSRSRETYEQYF.